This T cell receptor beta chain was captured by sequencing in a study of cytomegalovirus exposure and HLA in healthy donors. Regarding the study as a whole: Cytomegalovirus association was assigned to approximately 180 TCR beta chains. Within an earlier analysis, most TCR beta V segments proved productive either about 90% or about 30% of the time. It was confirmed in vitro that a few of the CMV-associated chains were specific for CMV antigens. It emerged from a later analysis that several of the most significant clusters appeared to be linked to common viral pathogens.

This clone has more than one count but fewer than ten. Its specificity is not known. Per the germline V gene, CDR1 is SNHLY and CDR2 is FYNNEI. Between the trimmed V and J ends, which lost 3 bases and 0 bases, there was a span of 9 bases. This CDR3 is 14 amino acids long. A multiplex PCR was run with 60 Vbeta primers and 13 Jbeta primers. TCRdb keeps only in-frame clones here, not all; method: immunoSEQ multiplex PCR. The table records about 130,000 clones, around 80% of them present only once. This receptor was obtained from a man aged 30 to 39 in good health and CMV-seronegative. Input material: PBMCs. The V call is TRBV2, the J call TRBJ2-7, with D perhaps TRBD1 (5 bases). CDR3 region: CASSDKTVSYEQYF. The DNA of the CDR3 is TGTGCCAGCAGTGATAAGACAGTCTCCTACGAGCAGTACTTC.